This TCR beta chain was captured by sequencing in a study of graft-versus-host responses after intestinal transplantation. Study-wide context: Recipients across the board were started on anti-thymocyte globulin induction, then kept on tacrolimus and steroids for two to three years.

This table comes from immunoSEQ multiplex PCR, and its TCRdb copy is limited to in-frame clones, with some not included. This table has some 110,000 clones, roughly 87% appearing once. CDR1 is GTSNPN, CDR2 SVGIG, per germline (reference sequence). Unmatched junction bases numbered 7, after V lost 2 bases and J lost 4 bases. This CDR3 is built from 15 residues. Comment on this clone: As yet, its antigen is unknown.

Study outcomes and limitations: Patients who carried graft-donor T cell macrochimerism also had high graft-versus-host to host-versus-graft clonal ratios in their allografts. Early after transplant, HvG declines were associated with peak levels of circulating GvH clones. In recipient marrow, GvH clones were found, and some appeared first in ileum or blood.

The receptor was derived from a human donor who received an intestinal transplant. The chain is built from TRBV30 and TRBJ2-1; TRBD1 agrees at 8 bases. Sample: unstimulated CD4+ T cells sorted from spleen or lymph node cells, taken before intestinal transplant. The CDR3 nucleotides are TGTGCCTGGAGTCCTCCGGACAGGGATTACAATGAGCAGTTCTTC. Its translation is CAWSPPDRDYNEQFF.